This paragraph covers one T cell receptor (beta chain) sequence. These data are taken from a study of T cell changes during pregnancy in multiple sclerosis. The CDR3 totals 14 residues. Trimming left V 1 base short and J 1 base short, with 4 bases between. CDR1 is LGHNA and CDR2 is YNFKEQ in the germline V gene. The repertoire was sequenced with immunoSEQ multiplex PCR; TCRdb's copy has only in-frame clones and lacks some. Seen here are 55,000 to 70,000 clones, roughly nine tenths observed once, and the top ten hold 2% to 3%. Sample: peripheral blood, taken in the first trimester of pregnancy. This sequence joins TRBV4-2 and TRBJ1-4; unclear D gene. The receptor was isolated from a female donor with multiple sclerosis, enrolled in a pregnancy study. The DNA for the CDR3 is TGTGCCAGCAGCCAAGGACAAACTAATGAAAAACTGTTTTTT. Translation: CASSQGQTNEKLFF.